The 5 T cell receptor beta chains below were found in one sample sequenced in a study of CD8 T cells in ankylosing spondylitis. Study results and limitations: A motif in TCR beta, a set of under ten highly homologous variants, appeared characteristic of ankylosing spondylitis blood.

TCRdb independently ran MiXCR on the 5' RACE reads; one entry per CDR3 protein. Here the sample spans a few hundred thousand distinct CDR3 sequences, roughly 8% being singletons. Which antigens these TCRs recognize remains unknown. The source material was blood, either unsorted or a sorted T cell fraction (not recorded which). These receptors were collected from a male donor with ankylosing spondylitis.

This clonotype was picked up many times. The chain uses TRBV5-1 and TRBJ2-3, with 14 nucleotides matching TRBD2. V lost 4 bases and J lost 1; bases outside the gene matches: 5. The CDR3 loop spans 17 amino acids. CDR1 is SGHRS, CDR2 YFSETQ, per germline. The DNA for the CDR3 is TGCGCCAGCAGCCAGGGACTAGCGGGAGTACGCACAGATACGCAGTATTTT. Its translation is CASSQGLAGVRTDTQYF.

This clonotype was detected ten times or more. The V and J genes are TRBV30 and TRBJ2-2; D is undetermined. Trimming left V 0 bases short and J 2 bases short, with 4 bases between. There are 13 residues in the CDR3. The germline V gene encodes CDR1 GTSNPN and CDR2 SVGIG (reference sequence). The CDR3 DNA reads TGTGCCTGGAGTGTCGTTAACACCGGGGAGCTGTTTTTT. The encoded protein is CAWSVVNTGELFF.

This chain uses TRBV5-6 with TRBJ2-7; 7 bases fit TRBD2. In germline, CDR1 is SGHDT, CDR2 YYEEEE. This CDR3 spans 15 amino acids. V dropped 1 base and J dropped 6; count of bases not matched to a gene: 10. The DNA for the CDR3 is TGTGCCAGCAGCTTGTTGGGGCTAGCGGAGGCCGAGCAGTACTTC. Residues: CASSLLGLAEAEQYF.

As for this clonotype: A clone one base away is much larger, so this may be a read error. The chain employs TRBV29-1 and TRBJ1-3; D ambiguous. This CDR3 has 13 residues. In germline, CDR1 is SQVTM, CDR2 ANQGSEA. V was cut by 4 bases and J by 4 bases, with 11 bases left in between. The CDR3 nucleotides are TGCAGCGTTGGAAGTGAAGCGGGAAACACCATATATTTT. It specifies CSVGSEAGNTIYF.

In its sample, this clonotype was seen many times. V and J are TRBV29-1 and TRBJ2-3, with 10 bases matching TRBD2. V was clipped by 3 bases and J by 0 bases; unmatched bases: 9. The CDR3 contains 17 residues. Germline V gives CDR1 SQVTM, CDR2 ANQGSEA. The CDR3 is CSVDLAGDFASTDTQYF. The CDR3 region has the DNA TGCAGCGTTGACCTAGCGGGAGACTTCGCTAGCACAGATACGCAGTATTTT.